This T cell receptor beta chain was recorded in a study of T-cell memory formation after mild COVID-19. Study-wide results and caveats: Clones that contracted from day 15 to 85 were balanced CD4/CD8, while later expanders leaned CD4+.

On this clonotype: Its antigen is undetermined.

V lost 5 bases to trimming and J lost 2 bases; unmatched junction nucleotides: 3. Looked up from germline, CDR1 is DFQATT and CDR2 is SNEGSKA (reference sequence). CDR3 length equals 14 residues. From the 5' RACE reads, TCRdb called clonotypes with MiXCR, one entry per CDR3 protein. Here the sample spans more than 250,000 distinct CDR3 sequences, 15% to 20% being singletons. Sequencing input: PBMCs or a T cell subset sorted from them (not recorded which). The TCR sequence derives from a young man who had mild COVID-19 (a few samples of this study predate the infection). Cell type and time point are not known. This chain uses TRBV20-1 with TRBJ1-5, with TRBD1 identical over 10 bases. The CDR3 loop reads CSAGGTGGNQPQHF. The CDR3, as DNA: TGCAGTGCTGGGGGGACAGGGGGCAATCAGCCCCAGCATTTT.